The T cell receptor beta chain under discussion was sequenced for a study of early T cells in non-severe SARS-CoV-2 infection. Whole-study context: Investigators sequenced bulk RNA drawn from unsorted whole blood, and chains remained unpaired. Findings and caveats of the study: Lookups in VDJdb leaned toward anti-spike CD8 responses and missed private and CD4 specificities.

Germline CDR1 reads KGHSH; CDR2 reads LQKENI. V was cut by 0 bases and J by 1 base, with 9 bases left in between. This CDR3 spans 15 amino acids. A remark on this clonotype: Its antigen is not identified.

The TCR library protocol attached unique molecular identifiers to the individual cDNA molecules. TCRdb used MiXCR to reprocess the 5' RACE reads, holding one entry per CDR3 protein. The sample shows some 76,000 distinct CDR3 sequences, around a sixth of them seen only once. This chain links TRBV18 with TRBJ1-1; D remains ambiguous. Sequencing used whole blood. The TCR sequence derives from an adult who was a healthcare worker with PCR-confirmed SARS-CoV-2 infection or an uninfected control (not recorded which). The CDR3 DNA sequence: TGTGCCAGCTCACCACCGATGGGTCAGAACACTGAAGCTTTCTTT. Translating gives CASSPPMGQNTEAFF.